Below are 25 T cell receptor beta chains sequenced from a single sample in a study of graft-versus-host responses after intestinal transplantation. The table came from immunoSEQ multiplex PCR; TCRdb's copy has only in-frame clones and leaves some out. The sample lists roughly 45,000 clones, approximately 94% occurring once. The sample consisted of PBMCs, taken about 11 months after intestinal transplant. Receptor source: a human patient who received an intestinal transplant, so some T cells may come from the graft donor.

The CDR3 loop is CAWSVHGGGQFF. CDR3 in DNA: TGTGCCTGGAGTGTACACGGGGGCGGGCAGTTCTTC. The genes are TRBV30 and TRBJ2-1; D tentatively fits TRBD1 or TRBD2 (6 bases each). This CDR3 is 12 amino acids long. V was trimmed by 0 bases and J by 12 bases, leaving 12 bases between them. Per germline, CDR1 GTSNPN and CDR2 SVGIG (reference sequence).

The V call is TRBV15, the J call TRBJ1-2; D remains unclear. CDR1 is LNHNV, CDR2 YYDKDF, per germline (reference sequence). Trimming removed 2 bases at V and 8 bases at J, with 18 bases between. The CDR3 spans 15 residues. CDR3 region: CATSRPAVGGFGYTF. The CDR3, as DNA: TGTGCCACCAGCAGACCCGCCGTGGGAGGGTTCGGCTACACCTTC.

The chain recombines TRBV19 with TRBJ1-5, with 8 bases that match TRBD1. This CDR3 contains 14 residues. Unmatched junction bases numbered 14, after V lost 4 bases and J lost 15 bases. The germline gives CDR1 LNHDA, CDR2 SQIVND (reference sequence). CDR3 nucleotides: TGTGCCAGTAGTACCTACAGGGGGGATAGTTGGGTGCATTTT. It translates to CASSTYRGDSWVHF.

The chain recombines TRBV5-1 with TRBJ2-7; no clear D. This CDR3 region has 12 residues. V lost 5 bases and J lost 3, with 9 bases in between. CDR1 and CDR2 from the germline V gene are SGHRS and YFSETQ. The chain's CDR3 is CASRGPDYEQYF. The CDR3 coding sequence is TGCGCCAGCAGGGGCCCGGACTACGAGCAGTACTTC.

The rearrangement links TRBV4-1 to TRBJ1-3, with TRBD1 matching over 7 bases. Per the germline V gene, CDR1 is MGHRA and CDR2 is YSYEKL. The CDR3 length is 18 residues. V lost 0 bases and J lost 3; bases outside the gene matches: 11. The CDR3 sequence is CASSQDRHRGPLGNTIYF. CDR3 DNA sequence: TGCGCCAGCAGCCAAGATCGTCACAGGGGCCCGCTTGGAAACACCATATATTTT.

The CDR3 spells CASRAWVGDGYTF. In nucleotides, the CDR3 is TGTGCCAGCAGGGCTTGGGTGGGGGATGGCTACACCTTC. The chain joins TRBV27 to TRBJ1-2; D is perhaps TRBD1 (5 bases). Germline V gene lookup returns CDR1 MNHEY and CDR2 SMNVEV (reference sequence). The CDR3 runs to 13 residues. V was clipped by 6 bases and J by 6 bases, with 14 bases between them.

In this sample, this clone turned up a few times. V gene TRBV6-1 combines with J gene TRBJ1-1, with D perhaps TRBD1 (5 bases). This CDR3 is 13 amino acids long. Trimming took 10 bases from V and 7 from J, leaving 19 bases between them. Looked up from germline, CDR1 is MNHNS and CDR2 is SASEGT. CDR3: CAIGGGVSVEAFF. The CDR3 DNA reads as TGTGCCATCGGGGGAGGGGTCTCGGTTGAAGCTTTCTTT.

The rearrangement uses TRBV5-6 and TRBJ2-1; the match to TRBD2 covers 10 bases. This CDR3 has 17 residues. Germline V gene lookup returns CDR1 SGHDT and CDR2 YYEEEE. V was clipped by 6 bases and J by 9 bases; unmatched bases: 18. The CDR3 DNA reads TGTGCCAGCAAACCGGGACTAGCGTACCTCCCCCGGGTTGAGCAGTTCTTC. Its translation is CASKPGLAYLPRVEQFF.

The chain links TRBV5-1 to TRBJ2-5, with D hard to call. The germline gives CDR1 SGHRS, CDR2 YFSETQ. V lost 0 bases and J 1 base, leaving 7 bases between the germline ends. The CDR3 has 14 amino acids. The CDR3 is CASSLGRRQETQYF. In DNA form, the CDR3 reads TGCGCCAGCAGCTTGGGAAGGCGCCAAGAGACCCAGTACTTC.

The chain joins TRBV6-5 to TRBJ1-2; 10 positions agree with TRBD1. Trimming cost V 5 bases and J 7 bases; bases outside gene matches: 10. The germline gives CDR1 MNHEY, CDR2 SVGAGI. The CDR3 is made up of 15 amino acids. The chain's CDR3 is CASSGRDRGKSGYTF. CDR3 DNA: TGTGCCAGCAGTGGCCGGGACAGGGGAAAGAGTGGCTACACCTTC.

Here the CDR3 DNA reads TGTGCCAGCAGCTTAACCCAGGGGACTTCAGAGCAGTTCTTC. Protein: CASSLTQGTSEQFF. This rearrangement joins TRBV7-3 to TRBJ2-1; the D call may be TRBD1 or TRBD2 (6 bases each). Trimming took off 0 bases at V and 10 bases at J, with 13 bases between the two ends. The CDR3 contains 14 residues. The V gene's germline CDR1 is SGHTA and CDR2 FQGTGA. Combining the CDR3 with reference TRBV7-3 and TRBJ2-1 gives the whole variable domain GAGVSQTPSNKVTEKGKYVELRCDPISGHTALYWYRQSLGQGPEFLIYFQGTGAADDSGLPNDRFFAVRPEGSVSTLKIQRTERGDSAVYLCASSLTQGTSEQFFGPGTRLTVL.

The chain employs TRBV29-1 and TRBJ1-2; TRBD1 matches 8 bases. The V segment lost 5 bases and the J segment 2 bases; nucleotides outside the gene matches: 7. The length of the CDR3 is 14 residues. The germline CDR1 and CDR2 sequences are SQVTM and ANQGSEA. In DNA form, the CDR3 reads TGCAGCGTTCAACCCAGGGGGCTCAACTATGGCTACACCTTC. Translation: CSVQPRGLNYGYTF.

The rearrangement joins TRBV5-4 to TRBJ2-1; no definite D call. Germline V gene sequence: CDR1 SGHNT, CDR2 YYREEE (reference sequence). The CDR3 runs to 12 residues. The V end lost 4 bases, the J end lost 10 bases, and 12 bases lay between the germline ends. The CDR3 sequence is CASSLSMGEQFF. The CDR3 nucleotides read TGTGCCAGCAGCCTTTCGATGGGAGAGCAGTTCTTC.

CDR3 sequence reads: CASSLAPGANSEAFF. The CDR3 nucleotides read TGTGCCAGCAGCTTAGCACCGGGAGCCAACTCTGAAGCTTTCTTT. The rearrangement uses TRBV7-3 and TRBJ1-1, with no clear D. The CDR3 is made up of 15 amino acids. Trimming stripped 2 bases from V and 6 bases from J, with 16 bases between. Germline-derived CDR1 and CDR2 are SGHTA and FQGTGA.

V is TRBV5-1 and J is TRBJ1-2, with D possibly matching TRBD1 (6 bases). In germline, CDR1 is SGHRS, CDR2 YFSETQ. Trimming took off 0 bases at V and 3 bases at J, with 6 bases between the two ends. CDR3 length: 13 amino acids. The CDR3, as DNA: TGCGCCAGCAGCTTGGGACAGGACTATGGCTACACCTTC. This gives the protein CASSLGQDYGYTF.

The V gene is TRBV18, the J gene TRBJ2-1, with 9 bases that match TRBD2. The V segment lost 3 bases and the J segment 5 bases; nucleotides outside the gene matches: 5. The germline CDR1 and CDR2 sequences are KGHSH and LQKENI. The CDR3 runs 15 residues. The CDR3 region is CASSPPGLADNEQFF. CDR3 DNA sequence: TGTGCCAGCTCACCCCCGGGACTAGCAGACAATGAGCAGTTCTTC.

This clone was counted a single time. V gene TRBV21-1 combines with J gene TRBJ2-3; the DNA was not compared with TRBD2, the D call given in the table. TRBV21-1 is a documented pseudogene. The CDR3 has 13 amino acids. This CDR3 is CASKAGGTDTQYF. CDR3 nucleotides: TGTGCCAGCAAGGCTGGAGGCACAGATACGCAGTATTTT.

This chain connects TRBV7-6 to TRBJ2-5; D remains ambiguous. Per the germline V gene, CDR1 is SGHVS and CDR2 is FNYEAQ. This CDR3 spans 15 amino acids. The V end was cut by 5 bases, the J end by 2 bases, with 15 bases between. CDR3 loop: CASSRKRVAQETQYF. The DNA for the CDR3 is TGTGCCAGCAGCCGCAAACGGGTAGCACAAGAGACCCAGTACTTC.

The chain employs TRBV27 and TRBJ2-1, with 7 positions matching TRBD2. Germline V gene sequence: CDR1 MNHEY, CDR2 SMNVEV (reference sequence). The CDR3 is made up of 16 amino acids. Trimming removed 6 bases from V and 1 base from J; junction bases left unmatched: 9. This CDR3 reads CASSPPGLQSYNEQFF. For the CDR3, the DNA is TGTGCCAGCAGCCCACCGGGACTACAGTCCTACAATGAGCAGTTCTTC.

The chain uses TRBV11-2 and TRBJ2-6; no definite D call. The CDR3 is 17 residues long. CDR1 and CDR2 from the germline V gene are SGHAT and FQNNGV. The germline V and J ends were trimmed by 5 bases and 1 base, with 15 bases remaining between them. In nucleotides, the CDR3 is TGTGCCAGCAGCCCTAATATCGGAAGTTCTGGGGCCAACGTCCTGACTTTC. It is translated as CASSPNIGSSGANVLTF.

The chain uses TRBV18 and TRBJ2-5; D gene uncertain. The CDR3 has 13 residues. Between the trimmed V and J ends, which lost 6 bases and 3 bases, there was a span of 11 bases. The germline gives CDR1 KGHSH, CDR2 LQKENI. CDR3 in amino acids: CASSRVGEETQYF. As DNA, the CDR3 is TGTGCCAGCTCCCGGGTAGGAGAAGAGACCCAGTACTTC.

The V gene is TRBV7-3, the J gene TRBJ2-2, with no clear D. The CDR3 consists of 13 residues. Germline V gene sequence: CDR1 SGHTA, CDR2 FQGTGA. Trimming stripped 5 bases from V and 5 bases from J, with 9 bases between. CDR3 sequence: CASSIDHTGELFF. The CDR3 DNA reads TGTGCCAGCAGCATAGACCATACCGGGGAGCTGTTTTTT. Combining the CDR3 with reference TRBV7-3 and TRBJ2-2 gives the whole variable domain GAGVSQTPSNKVTEKGKYVELRCDPISGHTALYWYRQSLGQGPEFLIYFQGTGAADDSGLPNDRFFAVRPEGSVSTLKIQRTERGDSAVYLCASSIDHTGELFFGEGSRLTVL.

This sequence joins TRBV19 and TRBJ2-6; TRBD1 is a possible D gene (5 bases). The germline gives CDR1 LNHDA, CDR2 SQIVND (reference sequence). The V end lost 1 base, the J end lost 0 bases, and 10 bases lay between the germline ends. This CDR3 region has 17 residues. The CDR3 loop is CASSIAAGISGANVLTF. The CDR3 DNA reads as TGTGCCAGTAGTATAGCTGCAGGGATCTCTGGGGCCAACGTCCTGACTTTC.

V is TRBV4-2 and J is TRBJ2-7; unclear D gene. Per the germline V gene, CDR1 is LGHNA and CDR2 is YNFKEQ. V lost 2 bases to trimming and J lost 2 bases, with 16 bases between them. This CDR3 comprises 16 residues. The CDR3 sequence: CASSQLSENLAYEQYF. The CDR3 coding sequence is TGTGCCAGCAGCCAACTATCAGAGAATCTTGCCTACGAGCAGTACTTC.

This chain connects TRBV7-9 to TRBJ2-2, with D perhaps TRBD2 (6 bases). Looked up from germline, CDR1 is SEHNR and CDR2 is FQNEAQ (reference sequence). V lost 5 bases, J lost 1 base, and 14 bases lay in between. CDR3 length: 16 amino acids. The CDR3 nucleotides read TGTGCCAGCAGCGGAGGGCGTCCTAAGAACACCGGGGAGCTGTTTTTT. Amino acid sequence: CASSGGRPKNTGELFF.